This T cell receptor (beta chain) was sequenced in a study of blood T cells in healthy people across ages. Combining a sample-barcoded 5' primer with a J-beta primer mix, a second PCR ran for roughly 7 to 12 cycles. TCRdb used MiXCR to reprocess the 5' RACE reads, holding one entry per CDR3 protein. The repertoire includes about 1.5 million distinct CDR3 sequences, around two fifths of them detected once, and roughly 7.9% sits in the top ten. This clonotype was seen a few times. Sample donors were healthy Caucasian individuals that came from Russia, aged roughly 6 to 90. The TCR was taken from a woman aged 18-35 years in good health. Specimen: blood.

CDR3 protein: CASSRGDNYGYTF. The DNA for the CDR3 is TGTGCCAGCAGTAGGGGGGATAACTATGGCTACACCTTC. The chain has TRBV6-6 and TRBJ1-2; D perhaps matches TRBD1 (6 bases). With 5 bases removed from V and 1 base from J, the gap between germline ends came to 8 bases. From germline, CDR1 is MNHNY and CDR2 SVGAGI (reference sequence). This CDR3 spans 13 amino acids.